The 25 T cell receptor beta chains below were found in one sample sequenced in a study of blood T cells in healthy people across ages. It was with a sample-barcoded 5' primer and a J-beta primer mix that a second PCR of roughly 6 to 12 cycles was run. TCRdb called the 5' RACE reads again in MiXCR, with one record for every CDR3 protein. The table lists over a million distinct CDR3 sequences, about 43% of them singletons, with 7.9% in the top ten. The source material was blood. These receptors all come from a woman aged 18-29 years in good health.

The chain uses TRBV6-1 and TRBJ2-1, with a weak D call TRBD1 (6 bases). Germline V gives CDR1 MNHNS, CDR2 SASEGT. The germline V and J ends were trimmed by 0 bases and 13 bases, with 13 bases remaining between them. The CDR3 covers 13 residues. This chain's CDR3 is CASSEAQGHEQFF. Written as DNA, the CDR3 is TGTGCCAGCAGTGAAGCCCAGGGACACGAACAGTTCTTC.

This clonotype was recorded a few times. The V call is TRBV5-1, the J call TRBJ2-1, with D possibly being TRBD2 (6 bases). The V gene lost 8 bases and the J gene lost 4 bases, with 13 bases spanning the gap. Germline loops: CDR1 SGHRS, CDR2 YFSETQ. CDR3 length: 13 residues. CDR3 DNA sequence: TGCGCCAGTAGAGGGAGGTTGTACAATGAGCAGTTCTTC. Amino acid sequence: CASRGRLYNEQFF.

The chain has TRBV12-3 or TRBV12-4 and TRBJ2-3, with D perhaps TRBD2 (6 bases). V lost 5 bases and J lost 2, with 17 bases in between. The CDR3 length is 16 residues. CDR3 amino acids: CASSLLTLAHTDTQYF. CDR3 coding DNA: TGTGCCAGCAGTCTCCTCACCCTAGCGCACACAGATACGCAGTATTTT.

The V and J genes are TRBV7-2 and TRBJ2-5; D gene ambiguous. CDR1 is SGHTA, CDR2 FQGNSA, per germline. The length of the CDR3 is 15 residues. V shed 5 bases and J shed 5 bases, with 18 bases lying between them. CDR3 nucleotide sequence: TGTGCCAGCAGCACAGACGGGCCCCGAAGGGAGACCCAGTACTTC. Translation: CASSTDGPRRETQYF.

As concerns this clonotype: One end of the junction does not line up with germline, which may come from a read error. The CDR3 loop reads CASSSQDPYNGQFF. The CDR3 DNA reads as TGTGCCAGCAGCTCTCAGGACCCCTACAATGGGCAGTTCTTC. The chain has TRBV11-2 and TRBJ2-1, with D unresolved. The CDR3 totals 14 residues. Germline V lookup: CDR1 SGHAT, CDR2 FQNNGV.

This chain links TRBV11-2 with TRBJ2-3; 12 bases line up with TRBD2. This CDR3 is built from 17 residues. With 5 bases clipped from V and 7 bases from J, the junction kept 13 bases outside the gene matches. Germline-derived CDR1 and CDR2 are SGHAT and FQNNGV. CDR3: CASSPRLAGVQANTQYF. The CDR3 bases are TGTGCCAGCAGCCCCAGACTAGCGGGGGTCCAAGCCAATACGCAGTATTTT.

The chain uses TRBV6-5 and TRBJ2-4; D is uncertain. The DNA end is more similar to TRBJ2-5, so the J call may be wrong. Per germline, CDR1 MNHEY and CDR2 SVGAGI. This CDR3 spans 16 amino acids. CDR3 in amino acids: CASSYSRWAMQETQYF. In DNA, the CDR3 is TGTGCCAGCAGTTACTCGAGATGGGCGATGCAAGAGACCCAGTACTTC.

Ten or more counts support this clonotype. The CDR3 sequence is CASSQVGPDTQYF. Written as DNA, the CDR3 is TGCGCCAGCAGCCAAGTTGGCCCAGATACGCAGTATTTT. This chain connects TRBV4-1 to TRBJ2-3; D uncertain. This CDR3 is built from 13 residues. V was pared by 1 base and J by 4 bases, with 6 bases between. Germline V gene lookup returns CDR1 MGHRA and CDR2 YSYEKL.

The chain links TRBV20-1 to TRBJ1-1; 7 positions agree with TRBD1. The CDR3 runs 14 residues. Germline trimming cut 4 bases from V and 4 bases from J; bases unmatched to any gene: 9. Germline-derived CDR1 and CDR2 are DFQATT and SNEGSKA (reference sequence). CDR3 in DNA: TGCAGTGCTACACAAATAACAGGGGCCACTGAAGCTTTCTTT. Translating it yields CSATQITGATEAFF.

This clonotype was picked up many times. This chain links TRBV21-1 with TRBJ2-3. TRBV21-1 is listed as a pseudogene. The CDR3 is 15 residues long. DNA of the CDR3: TGTGCCAGCAGCAAAGAGCGCAGTAGCACAGATACGCAGTATTTT. Amino acid sequence: CASSKERSSTDTQYF.

CDR3 in amino acids: CASSPGTIQGETQYF. CDR3 sequence (DNA): TGTGCCAGCAGTCCAGGGACCATCCAGGGGGAGACCCAGTACTTC. The genes are TRBV3-1 and TRBJ2-7; D perhaps matches TRBD1 (6 bases). The J call may be incorrect, as the DNA end agrees better with TRBJ2-5. The CDR3 has 15 amino acids. Germline V gene sequence: CDR1 LGHDT, CDR2 YNNKEL (reference sequence).

This clonotype occurred a few times. J is TRBJ1-1 and V is TRBV10-3, with D maybe TRBD1 (6 bases). The CDR3 totals 15 residues. Trimming took off 3 bases at V and 5 bases at J, with 16 bases between the two ends. CDR1 and CDR2 from the germline V gene are ENHRY and SYGVKD. CDR3 amino acids: CAISDGGGRRTEAFF. The DNA for the CDR3 is TGTGCCATCAGTGACGGAGGGGGAAGACGGACTGAAGCTTTCTTT.

As for this clonotype: It may be a read error: a sequence one base away is much more abundant. The CDR3 loop reads CASSSGRGPNYDYTF. CDR3 DNA: TGCGCCAGCAGCTCGGGCAGGGGACCTAACTATGACTACACCTTC. The chain is built from TRBV5-1 and TRBJ1-2; a possible D gene is TRBD1 (6 bases). Germline values: CDR1 SGHRS, CDR2 YFSETQ. The CDR3 contains 15 residues.

In this sample, this clonotype turned up a few times. The genes are TRBV4-1 and TRBJ2-5; 8 nucleotides match TRBD2. CDR3 length equals 15 residues. Germline V lookup: CDR1 MGHRA, CDR2 YSYEKL. J was trimmed by 2 bases and V by 4 bases; bases with no gene match: 6. In nucleotides, the CDR3 is TGCGCCAGCAGCCGGGCTAGCGGGCCACAAGAGACCCAGTACTTC. Translating gives CASSRASGPQETQYF.

The chain links TRBV3-1 to TRBJ2-3; 7 bases align to TRBD1. This CDR3 is built from 15 residues. Germline lookup yields CDR1 LGHDT and CDR2 YNNKEL (reference sequence). V was clipped by 4 bases and J by 2 bases; unmatched bases: 6. CDR3 residues: CASSLRDRFTDTQYF. The CDR3 DNA sequence: TGTGCCAGCAGCCTTCGGGACAGATTCACAGATACGCAGTATTTT.

The chain links TRBV7-8 to TRBJ1-5; D is perhaps TRBD1 (5 bases). CDR1 and CDR2 (germline): SGHVS, FQNEAQ. The CDR3 extends over 16 amino acids. The V end was cut by 1 base, the J end by 3 bases, with 13 bases between. This CDR3 reads CASSLGAGRDNQPQHF. CDR3 DNA sequence: TGTGCCAGCAGCTTAGGGGCAGGGAGGGACAATCAGCCCCAGCATTTT.

The chain recombines TRBV7-8 with TRBJ2-7; D is perhaps TRBD2 (7 bases). Germline-derived CDR1 and CDR2 are SGHVS and FQNEAQ. V gave up 1 base and J gave up 7 bases, with 17 bases separating them. This CDR3 spans 15 amino acids. The CDR3 sequence is CASSLEGGTFREQYF. The CDR3 DNA follows: TGTGCCAGCAGCTTAGAGGGGGGGACCTTCCGAGAGCAGTACTTC.

This clonotype was seen a few times. The V call is TRBV4-2, the J call TRBJ2-7; 7 bases are shared with TRBD1. Germline CDR1 reads LGHNA; CDR2 reads YNFKEQ. V shed 0 bases and J 1 base; nucleotides not matched to a gene: 6. This CDR3 comprises 16 residues. The CDR3: CASSQDSTGYSYEQYF. The CDR3 coding sequence is TGTGCCAGCAGCCAAGATTCGACAGGGTATTCCTACGAGCAGTACTTC.

The rearrangement joins TRBV28 to TRBJ2-1; D ambiguous. The CDR3 length is 12 residues. Trimming pared 7 bases from V and 4 bases from J, leaving 8 bases between. Germline loops: CDR1 MDHEN, CDR2 SYDVKM. In DNA form, the CDR3 reads TGTGCCAGCACCTCAATATACAATGAGCAGTTCTTC. It translates to CASTSIYNEQFF.

The chain links TRBV12-3 or TRBV12-4 to TRBJ1-1; D remains unclear. V lost 3 bases, J lost 5 bases, and 25 bases lay in between. This CDR3 is 18 amino acids long. CDR3 nucleotide sequence: TGTGCCAGCAGTTTCCCCAGTGTGGGCCCCTCGGAGGAGACTGAAGCTTTCTTT. This encodes CASSFPSVGPSEETEAFF.

The chain combines TRBV12-3 or TRBV12-4 with TRBJ1-2; a possible D gene is TRBD1 (5 bases). Deletions cut 5 bases from V and 7 bases from J, with 14 bases between. CDR3 length: 13 amino acids. CDR3 DNA: TGTGCCAGCAGTGCTCGGGGGGTGGCTGGCTACACCTTC. Protein: CASSARGVAGYTF.

This clonotype was picked up a small number of times. The V call is TRBV7-9, the J call TRBJ2-2; possible D gene TRBD2, 6 bases. Germline assignment: CDR1 SEHNR and CDR2 FQNEAQ (reference sequence). The CDR3 runs 16 residues. The ends were cut back, 6 bases at V and 4 bases at J, with 18 bases in the middle. Here the CDR3 DNA reads TGTGCCAGCAGAGCCGGGAAGATCGGGGGCACCGGGGAGCTGTTTTTT. It translates to CASRAGKIGGTGELFF.

This clonotype was detected only a few times. The gene calls are TRBV20-1 and TRBJ2-7; D is possibly TRBD2 (6 bases). This CDR3 is built from 13 residues. Germline lookup yields CDR1 DFQATT and CDR2 SNEGSKA (reference sequence). Deletions cut 5 bases from V and 2 bases from J, with 13 bases between. CDR3 DNA sequence: TGCAGTGCTTTCAAGGAGGGCGCCTACGAGCAGTACTTC. It translates to CSAFKEGAYEQYF.

This clonotype was recorded a few times. The CDR3: CASSVELAGADRNTQYF. The CDR3 DNA reads TGTGCCAGCAGCGTAGAACTAGCGGGGGCCGACCGAAATACGCAGTATTTT. This rearrangement joins TRBV9 to TRBJ2-3; 11 nucleotides line up with TRBD2. The CDR3 is made up of 17 amino acids. Germline assignment: CDR1 SGDLS and CDR2 YYNGEE. V gave up 0 bases and J gave up 7 bases; unmatched junction bases: 10.

This clonotype was seen more than once but under ten times. J is TRBJ2-1 and V is TRBV4-1, with TRBD1 identical over 11 bases. CDR3 length: 14 amino acids. Looked up from germline, CDR1 is MGHRA and CDR2 is YSYEKL. V shed 5 bases and J 8 bases; nucleotides not matched to a gene: 5. This CDR3 reads CASSSGQGAYEQFF. In DNA form, the CDR3 reads TGCGCCAGCAGCTCCGGACAGGGGGCTTATGAGCAGTTCTTC.